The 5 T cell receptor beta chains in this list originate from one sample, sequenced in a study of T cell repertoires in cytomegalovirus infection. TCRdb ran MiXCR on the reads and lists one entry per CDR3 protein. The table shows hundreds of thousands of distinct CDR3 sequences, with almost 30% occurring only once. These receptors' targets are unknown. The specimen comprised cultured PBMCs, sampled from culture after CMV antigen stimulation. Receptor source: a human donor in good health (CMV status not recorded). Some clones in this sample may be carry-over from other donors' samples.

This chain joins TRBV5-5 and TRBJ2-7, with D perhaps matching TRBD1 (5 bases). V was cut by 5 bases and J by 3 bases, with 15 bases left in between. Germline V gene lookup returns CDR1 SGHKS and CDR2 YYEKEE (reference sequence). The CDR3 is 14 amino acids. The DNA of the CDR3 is TGTGCCAGCAGTCTCGGACATTCGAACTACGAGCAGTACTTC. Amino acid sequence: CASSLGHSNYEQYF.

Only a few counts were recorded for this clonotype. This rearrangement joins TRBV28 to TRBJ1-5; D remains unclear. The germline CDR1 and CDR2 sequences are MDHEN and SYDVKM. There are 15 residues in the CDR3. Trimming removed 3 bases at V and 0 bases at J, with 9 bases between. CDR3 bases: TGTGCCAGCAGTTTCCGGGTTGATAGCAATCAGCCCCAGCATTTT. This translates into CASSFRVDSNQPQHF. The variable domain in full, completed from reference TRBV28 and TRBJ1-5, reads DVKVTQSSRYLVKRTGEKVFLECVQDMDHENMFWYRQDPGLGLRLIYFSYDVKMKEKGDIPEGYSVSREKKERFSLILESASTNQTSMYLCASSFRVDSNQPQHFGDGTRLSIL.

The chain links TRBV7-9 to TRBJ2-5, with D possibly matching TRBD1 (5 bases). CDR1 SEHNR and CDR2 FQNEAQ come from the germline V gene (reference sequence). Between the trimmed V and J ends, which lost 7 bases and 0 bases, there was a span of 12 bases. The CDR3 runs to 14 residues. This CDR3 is CASTPDMNQETQYF. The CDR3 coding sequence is TGTGCCAGCACCCCGGACATGAACCAAGAGACCCAGTACTTC.

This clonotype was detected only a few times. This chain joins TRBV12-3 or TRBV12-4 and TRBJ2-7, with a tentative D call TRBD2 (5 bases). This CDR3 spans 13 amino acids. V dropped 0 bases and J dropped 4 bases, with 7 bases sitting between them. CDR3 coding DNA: TGTGCCAGCAGTTTAGCGGGAGAGTACGAGCAGTACTTC. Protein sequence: CASSLAGEYEQYF.

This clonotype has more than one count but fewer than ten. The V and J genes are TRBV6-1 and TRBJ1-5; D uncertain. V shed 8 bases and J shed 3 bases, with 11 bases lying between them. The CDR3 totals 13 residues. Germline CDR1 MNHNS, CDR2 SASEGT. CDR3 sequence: CASVGRINQPQHF. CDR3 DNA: TGTGCCAGCGTTGGCCGGATCAATCAGCCCCAGCATTTT.